The rows below give T cell receptor beta chains drawn from one sample of a study of T cells in Graves' hyperthyroidism and ophthalmopathy. TCRdb fed the multiplex PCR reads into MiXCR, producing one record per CDR3 protein. Of about 710,000 distinct CDR3 sequences listed, 15% to 20% are singletons. Source material: blood. The source of these receptors is a man between 18 and 35 years old with Graves' hyperthyroidism. Both conserved end residues are trimmed from each CDR3.

J | length | V | CDR3
TRBJ2-3 | 14 | TRBV12-3/TRBV12-4 | ASSLWTSGGADTQY
TRBJ2-3 | 13 | TRBV19 | ASSISGRVGDTQY
TRBJ2-2 | 11 | TRBV29-1 | SVEELTTGELF
TRBJ2-1 | 14 | TRBV4-1 | ASSQDPGLARNEQF
TRBJ2-7 | 11 | TRBV19 | ASSPGPAYEQY
TRBJ2-3 | 14 | TRBV11-2 | ASSPWVSGSTDTQY
TRBJ1-4 | 14 | TRBV18 | ASSPGQGSTNEKLF
TRBJ2-7 | 13 | TRBV2 | ASTEGLGKSYEQY
TRBJ2-1 | 11 | TRBV30 | AWGATDYNEQF
TRBJ2-1 | 12 | TRBV27 | ASSLVLAGDEQF
TRBJ1-1 | 11 | TRBV29-1 | SDKGQGNTEAF
TRBJ1-4 | 13 | TRBV5-1 | ASSLIGTANEKLF
TRBJ1-5 | 9 | TRBV13 | AISGTWPQH
TRBJ2-1 | 14 | TRBV6-1 | ASILRGTETYNEQF
TRBJ2-1 | 12 | TRBV19 | ASSIPQGRYEQF
TRBJ2-1 | 11 | TRBV5-1 | ASTRTENNEQF
TRBJ1-5 | 11 | TRBV29-1 | SVVDRGGQPQH
TRBJ2-1 | 14 | TRBV6-2/TRBV6-3 | ASSYSILAGVNEQF
TRBJ2-1 | 11 | TRBV11-3 | ASSSVRGNEQF
TRBJ2-1 | 12 | TRBV14 | ASSLAGDVGEQF
TRBJ2-7 | 12 | TRBV3-1 | ASSRAESAYEQY
TRBJ2-7 | 12 | TRBV27 | ASSWASRTYEQY